This T cell receptor (beta chain) was identified in a study of neurological immune-mediated disorders (dated by TCRdb to between 2017 and 2020). A note on the overall study: Peripheral blood TCR-beta repertoires from HTLV-I-associated myelopathy (HAM/TSP) patients, multiple sclerosis patients and healthy controls were compared by UMI-based sequencing. The 106 TCR-beta libraries covered PBMC samples along with longitudinal samples, technical triplicates, and paired sorted CD4+ and CD8+ T-cell subsets. The cohort included around 70 subjects: some 15 with HAM/TSP, about 34 with multiple sclerosis, and 20 healthy controls.

Blood bank volunteers in Maryland, USA served as the healthy controls. Libraries from unsorted PBMCs were made from 2 million PBMCs kept in RNAlater at -80 degrees C until RNA extraction. Peripheral blood was subjected to Ficoll-Hypaque density gradient centrifugation to isolate PBMCs, which were then cryopreserved in liquid nitrogen. This clonotype was seen repeatedly, ten times or more. Which antigen it targets is not known. It has no much larger one-base neighbor in the sample; base qualities were not kept. Paper-wide results and their limitations: No identical CDR3 amino acid sequences were shared among expanded clones across subjects, suggesting private TCR-beta repertoires in all groups. TCR clonal expansion was highest in HAM/TSP patients and lowest in MS patients, with MS patients falling below even healthy controls.

To synthesize cDNA, template-switch 5'RACE was performed with a primer carrying a 10-nucleotide random unique molecular identifier so that each TCR transcript was tagged. Every sequencing run covered 15-18 subjects and yielded more than 170 million TCR-beta sequences. The RNeasy kit was used for extraction of total RNA. TCR-beta VDJ regions were amplified with primers for the TCR constant region and the 5'RACE anchor, using the KAPA Real-time Library Amplification kit. A first PCR added sample indexes and Illumina adaptors, and a second PCR then raised library yield. After Ampure bead purification, the roughly 650 bp TCR product was size-selected on a 2% E-gel SizeSelection system. Before pooling, library quality was checked on a Bioanalyzer, concentration was measured with Qubit, and libraries were quantified with the Kapa Library Quantification kit. An Illumina HiSeq 2500 was used to sequence the libraries paired-end at 2 x 150 bp. To increase sequence diversity, roughly 24-32% phiX was spiked into each library pool. In the authors' own workflow: Quality-filtered reads were processed with the UMI-based MiGEC pipeline, which removed over 80% of raw TCR sequences during error correction. VDJ genes were aligned to IMGT germline references, and each clonotype was defined by a unique CDR3 amino acid sequence together with V-J genes. Clonal expansion, Shannon diversity and CDR3 relatedness were evaluated with VDJtools (CalcPairwiseDistances, ClusterSamples), while phylogenetic trees were built in CLCbio workbench. Expanded clones were defined as having at least 8 unique UMIs, based on coefficient-of-variation modelling across technical triplicates. The public reads were run again by TCRdb, first through fastp at Q25 and then through MiXCR, and only productive beta chains were kept. Rows with a matching CDR3 protein are joined into one entry that keeps the most common DNA and genes. The V and J calls and clone size come from TCRdb's table, not from the authors' own analysis. The sample includes fewer than 90,000 distinct CDR3 sequences, with about a tenth observed a single time. Roughly 2% of the sample is in the top ten clones.

What was sequenced was PBMCs. The sequence was collected from a man aged 40-55 years in good health.

The CDR3 amino acid sequence is: CASLSLVGRGMNTEAFF. The nucleotides are TGTGCCAGCCTTTCCCTTGTGGGGCGCGGGATGAACACTGAAGCTTTCTTT. This chain is built from TRBV27 and TRBJ1-1; the D gene is possibly TRBD1, with 5 bases matching. Spanning cysteine to phenylalanine, the CDR3 consists of 17 amino acids. Only the CDR3 DNA stays, 51 bases, in frame from base 1. V is pared back by 8 bases and J by 0 bases, with 22 bases lying between the germline termini. Looking up the germline V gene (reference sequence) yields CDR1 MNHEY and CDR2 SMNVEV.